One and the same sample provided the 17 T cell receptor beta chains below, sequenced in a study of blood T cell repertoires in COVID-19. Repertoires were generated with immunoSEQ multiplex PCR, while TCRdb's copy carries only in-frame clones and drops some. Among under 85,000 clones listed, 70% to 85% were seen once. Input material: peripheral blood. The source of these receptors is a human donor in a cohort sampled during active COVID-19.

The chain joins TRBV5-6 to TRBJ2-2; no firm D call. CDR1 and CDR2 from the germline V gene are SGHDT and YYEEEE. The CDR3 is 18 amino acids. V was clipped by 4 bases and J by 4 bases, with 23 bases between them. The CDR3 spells CASSRPVLQASGTGELFF. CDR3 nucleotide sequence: TGTGCCAGCAGCAGGCCCGTCCTACAAGCTTCAGGCACCGGGGAGCTGTTTTTT.

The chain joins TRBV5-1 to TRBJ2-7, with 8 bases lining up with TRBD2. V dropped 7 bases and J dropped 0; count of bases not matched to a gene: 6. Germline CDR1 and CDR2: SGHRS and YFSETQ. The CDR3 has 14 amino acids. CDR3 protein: CASSSGSSSYEQYF. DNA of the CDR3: TGCGCCAGCTCTAGCGGGTCCAGCTCCTACGAGCAGTACTTC.

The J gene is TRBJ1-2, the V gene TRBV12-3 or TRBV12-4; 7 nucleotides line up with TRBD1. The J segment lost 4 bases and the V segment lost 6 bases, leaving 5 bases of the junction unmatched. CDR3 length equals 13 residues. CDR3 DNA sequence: TGTGCCAGCAGCCCGGGACAGATCTATGGCTACACCTTC. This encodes CASSPGQIYGYTF.

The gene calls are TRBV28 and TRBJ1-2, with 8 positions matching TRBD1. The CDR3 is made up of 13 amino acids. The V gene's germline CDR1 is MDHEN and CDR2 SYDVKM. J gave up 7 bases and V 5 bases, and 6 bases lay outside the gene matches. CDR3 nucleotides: TGTGCCAGCAGTAGGACAGGGTTGTCTGGCTACACCTTC. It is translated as CASSRTGLSGYTF.

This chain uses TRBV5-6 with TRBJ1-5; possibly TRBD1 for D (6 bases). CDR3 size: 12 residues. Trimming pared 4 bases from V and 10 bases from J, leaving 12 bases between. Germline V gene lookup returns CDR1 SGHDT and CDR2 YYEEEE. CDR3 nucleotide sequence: TGTGCCAGCAGCATCAGGGGACACCCCCAGCATTTT. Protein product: CASSIRGHPQHF.

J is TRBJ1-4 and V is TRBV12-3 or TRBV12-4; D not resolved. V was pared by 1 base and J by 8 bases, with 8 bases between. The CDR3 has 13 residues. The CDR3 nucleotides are TGTGCCAGCAGTTTAGGTCCGAGGGAAAAACTGTTTTTT. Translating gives CASSLGPREKLFF.

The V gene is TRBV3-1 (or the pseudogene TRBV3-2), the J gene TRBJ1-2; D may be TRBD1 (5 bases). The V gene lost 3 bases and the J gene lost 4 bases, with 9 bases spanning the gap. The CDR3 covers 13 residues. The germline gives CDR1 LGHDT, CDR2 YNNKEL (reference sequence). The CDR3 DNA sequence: TGTGCCAGCAGCCAGGGGACTGTCTATGGCTACACCTTC. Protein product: CASSQGTVYGYTF.

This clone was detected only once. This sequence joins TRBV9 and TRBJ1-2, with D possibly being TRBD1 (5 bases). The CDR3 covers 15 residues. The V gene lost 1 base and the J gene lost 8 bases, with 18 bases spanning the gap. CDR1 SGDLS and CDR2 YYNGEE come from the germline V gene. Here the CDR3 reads CASSVLPGGTGGYTF. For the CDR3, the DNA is TGTGCCAGCAGCGTATTACCAGGCGGGACTGGCGGCTACACCTTC.

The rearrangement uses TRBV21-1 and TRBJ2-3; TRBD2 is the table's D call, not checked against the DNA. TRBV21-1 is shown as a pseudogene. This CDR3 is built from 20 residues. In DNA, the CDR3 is TGTGCCAGCAGCCCAGAGAGAACTAGCGGGGGGGACTTACCCACAGATACGCAGTATTTT. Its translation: CASSPERTSGGDLPTDTQYF.

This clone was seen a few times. The chain's CDR3 is CASSSDRGLTPLHF. The CDR3 coding sequence is TGTGCCAGCAGTTCGGACAGGGGGCTTACACCCCTCCACTTT. The chain links TRBV11-2 to TRBJ1-6, with 11 bases fitting TRBD1. The CDR3 contains 14 residues. V dropped 6 bases and J dropped 11; count of bases not matched to a gene: 6. Germline lookup yields CDR1 SGHAT and CDR2 FQNNGV.

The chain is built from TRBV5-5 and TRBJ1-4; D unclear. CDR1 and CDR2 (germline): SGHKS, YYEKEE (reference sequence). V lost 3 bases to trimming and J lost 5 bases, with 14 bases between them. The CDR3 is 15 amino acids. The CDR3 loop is CASSSRELRNEKLFF. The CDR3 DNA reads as TGTGCCAGCAGCTCACGGGAACTAAGGAATGAAAAACTGTTTTTT.

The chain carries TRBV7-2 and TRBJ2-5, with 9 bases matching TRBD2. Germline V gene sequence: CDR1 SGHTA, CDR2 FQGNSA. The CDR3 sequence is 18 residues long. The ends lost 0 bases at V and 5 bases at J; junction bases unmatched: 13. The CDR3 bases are TGTGCCAGCAGCTTAGCGGGTAGCGGGGGCCCGACAAGGGAGACCCAGTACTTC. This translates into CASSLAGSGGPTRETQYF.

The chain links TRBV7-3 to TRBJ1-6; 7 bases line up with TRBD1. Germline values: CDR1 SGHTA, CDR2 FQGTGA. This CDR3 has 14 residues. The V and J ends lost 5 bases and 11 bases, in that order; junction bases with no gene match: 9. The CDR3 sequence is CASSLIGRGAPLHF. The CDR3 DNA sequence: TGTGCCAGCAGCCTTATCGGCAGGGGGGCACCCCTCCACTTT. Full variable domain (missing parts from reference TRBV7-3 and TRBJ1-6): GAGVSQTPSNKVTEKGKYVELRCDPISGHTALYWYRQSLGQGPEFLIYFQGTGAADDSGLPNDRFFAVRPEGSVSTLKIQRTERGDSAVYLCASSLIGRGAPLHFGNGTRLTVT.

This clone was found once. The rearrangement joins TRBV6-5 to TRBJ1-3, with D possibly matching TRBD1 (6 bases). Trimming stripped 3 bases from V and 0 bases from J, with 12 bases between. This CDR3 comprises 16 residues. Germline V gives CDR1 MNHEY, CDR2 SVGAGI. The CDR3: CASSYSGGYSGNTIYF. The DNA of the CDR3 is TGTGCCAGCAGTTATAGCGGGGGCTACTCTGGAAACACCATATATTTT.

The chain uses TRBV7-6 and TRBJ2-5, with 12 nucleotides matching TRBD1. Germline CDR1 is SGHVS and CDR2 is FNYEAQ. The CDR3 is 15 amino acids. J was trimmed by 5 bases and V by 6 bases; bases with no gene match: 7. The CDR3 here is CASREGTGGLETQYF. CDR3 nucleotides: TGTGCCAGCAGGGAAGGGACAGGGGGCTTGGAGACCCAGTACTTC.

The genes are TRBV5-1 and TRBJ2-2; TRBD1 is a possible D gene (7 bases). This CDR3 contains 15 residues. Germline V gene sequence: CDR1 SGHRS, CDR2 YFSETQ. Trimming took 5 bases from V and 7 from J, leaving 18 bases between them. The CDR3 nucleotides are TGCGCCAGCAGTTTTATCGCGGGACAGATCGGGGAGCTGTTTTTT. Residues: CASSFIAGQIGELFF.

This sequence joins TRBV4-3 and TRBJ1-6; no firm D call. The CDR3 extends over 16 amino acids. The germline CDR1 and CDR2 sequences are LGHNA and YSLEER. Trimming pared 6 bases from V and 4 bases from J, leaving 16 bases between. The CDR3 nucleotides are TGCGCCAGCAGTGTACGAGGGAAAATTTATAATTCACCCCTCCACTTT. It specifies CASSVRGKIYNSPLHF.